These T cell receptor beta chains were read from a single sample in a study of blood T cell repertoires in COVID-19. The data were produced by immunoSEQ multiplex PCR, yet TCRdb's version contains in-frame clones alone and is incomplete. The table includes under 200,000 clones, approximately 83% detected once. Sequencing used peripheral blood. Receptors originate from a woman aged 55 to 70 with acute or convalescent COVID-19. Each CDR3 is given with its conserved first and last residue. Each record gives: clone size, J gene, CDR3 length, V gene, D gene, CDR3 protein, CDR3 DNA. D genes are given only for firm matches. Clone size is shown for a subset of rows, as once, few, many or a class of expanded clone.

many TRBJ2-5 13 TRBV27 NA CASSPTLAGTQYF TGTGCCAGCAGTCCGACTTTGGCGGGGACCCAGTACTTC
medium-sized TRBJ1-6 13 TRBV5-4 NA CASSLDRDSPLHF TGTGCCAGCAGCTTGGATCGTGATTCACCCCTCCACTTT
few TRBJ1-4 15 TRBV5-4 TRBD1 CASSRRDRPNEKLFF TGTGCCAGCAGCCGCCGGGACAGGCCTAATGAAAAACTGTTTTTT
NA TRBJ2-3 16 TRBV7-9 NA CASSLAPGGVKDTQYF TGTGCCAGCAGCTTAGCGCCCGGAGGGGTTAAGGATACGCAGTATTTT
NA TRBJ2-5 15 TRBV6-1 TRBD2 CASSDNGLAAGTQYF TGTGCCAGCAGTGATAACGGACTAGCGGCGGGGACCCAGTACTTC
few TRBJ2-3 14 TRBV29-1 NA CSLRRLRGTDTQYF TGCAGCCTGAGGAGACTTCGGGGAACAGATACGCAGTATTTT
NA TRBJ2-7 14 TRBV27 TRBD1 CASSPGTGRHEQYF TGTGCCAGCAGTCCCGGGACAGGGCGACACGAGCAGTACTTC
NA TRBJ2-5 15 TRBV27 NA CASGSTGTGAETQYF TGTGCCAGCGGCTCGACAGGGACGGGGGCAGAGACCCAGTACTTC
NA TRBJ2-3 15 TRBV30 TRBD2 CAWSVRRGGPDTQYF TGTGCCTGGAGTGTACGGCGGGGGGGCCCAGATACGCAGTATTTT
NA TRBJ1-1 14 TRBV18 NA CASSPGRGNTEAFF TGTGCCAGCTCACCAGGACGGGGGAACACTGAAGCTTTCTTT
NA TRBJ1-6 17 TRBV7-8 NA CASSLAWEGSGDSPLHF TGTGCCAGCAGCTTAGCGTGGGAAGGGAGCGGCGATTCACCCCTCCACTTT
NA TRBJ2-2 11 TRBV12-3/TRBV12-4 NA CASSRAGELFF TGTGCCAGCAGCCGAGCCGGGGAGCTGTTTTTT
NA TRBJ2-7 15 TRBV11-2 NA CASSLLPGFDYEQYF TGTGCCAGCAGCCTTCTCCCGGGATTCGACTACGAGCAGTACTTC
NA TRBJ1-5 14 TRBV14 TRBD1 CASSPTGGNQPQHF TGTGCCAGCAGCCCGACAGGGGGCAATCAGCCCCAGCATTTT
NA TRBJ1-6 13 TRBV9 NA CASSERAGSPLHF TGTGCCAGCAGCGAGAGGGCCGGTTCACCCCTCCACTTT
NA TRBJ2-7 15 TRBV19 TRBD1 CASSKTGASSYEQYF TGTGCCAGTAGTAAGACAGGGGCGTCCTCCTACGAGCAGTACTTC
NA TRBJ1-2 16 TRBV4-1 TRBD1 CASSLRQGSGNYGYTF TGCGCCAGCAGCCTAAGACAGGGGTCGGGGAACTATGGCTACACCTTC
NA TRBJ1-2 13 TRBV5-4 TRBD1 CASNRDRVYGYTF TGTGCCAGCAACCGGGACAGGGTTTATGGCTACACCTTC
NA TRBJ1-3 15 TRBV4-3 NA CASSQGQSSGNTIYF TGCGCCAGCAGCCAAGGACAGAGCTCTGGAAACACCATATATTTT
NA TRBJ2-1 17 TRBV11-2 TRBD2 CASSFPPSGKGYNEQFF TGTGCCAGCAGCTTTCCTCCTAGCGGGAAAGGCTACAATGAGCAGTTCTTC
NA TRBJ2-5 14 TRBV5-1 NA CASSLARQKETQYF TGCGCCAGCAGCTTGGCCAGGCAGAAGGAGACCCAGTACTTC
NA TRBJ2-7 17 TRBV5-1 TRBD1 CASSLLGIGQGSYEQYF TGCGCCAGCAGTCTCTTGGGAATCGGACAGGGTTCCTACGAGCAGTACTTC
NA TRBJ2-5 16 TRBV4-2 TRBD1 CASSEDPDRGRETQYF TGTGCCAGCAGCGAAGACCCAGACAGGGGGAGAGAGACCCAGTACTTC
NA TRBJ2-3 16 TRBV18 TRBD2 CASSHGTSYEGDTQYF TGTGCCAGCTCACACGGGACTAGCTATGAAGGAGATACGCAGTATTTT
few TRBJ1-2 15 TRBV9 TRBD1 CASSVTMQGANGYTF TGTGCCAGCAGCGTGACGATGCAGGGGGCGAATGGCTACACCTTC
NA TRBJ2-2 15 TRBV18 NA CASSPTLSNTGELFF TGTGCCAGCTCACCGACTCTCTCGAACACCGGGGAGCTGTTTTTT
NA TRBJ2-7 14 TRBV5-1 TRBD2 CASSFSLAGNEQYF TGCGCCAGCAGCTTTAGTCTAGCGGGCAACGAGCAGTACTTC
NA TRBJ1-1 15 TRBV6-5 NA CASSRGGRLTSEAFF TGTGCCAGCAGCCGGGGGGGGCGTCTGACTTCTGAAGCTTTCTTT
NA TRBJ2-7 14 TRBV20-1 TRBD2 CSASIERGAYEQYF TGCAGTGCTAGTATCGAGCGGGGGGCCTACGAGCAGTACTTC
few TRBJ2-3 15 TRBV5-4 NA CASSLDRTAGDTQYF TGTGCCAGCAGCTTGGACCGAACGGCGGGAGATACGCAGTATTTT
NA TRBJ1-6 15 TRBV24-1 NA CATSDSPGLDSPLHF TGTGCCACCAGTGATTCACCAGGGTTAGATTCACCCCTCCACTTT
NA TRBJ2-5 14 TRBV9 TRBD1 CASSPGTARETQYF TGTGCCAGCAGCCCAGGGACAGCCAGAGAGACCCAGTACTTC
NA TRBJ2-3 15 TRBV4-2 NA CASSQKLRGTDTQYF TGTGCCAGCAGCCAAAAGTTACGGGGAACAGATACGCAGTATTTT
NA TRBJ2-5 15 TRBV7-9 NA CASSLDAGSVETQYF TGTGCCAGCAGCTTAGATGCAGGAAGTGTGGAGACCCAGTACTTC
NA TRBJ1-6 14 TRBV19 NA CASKDTGNLAPLHF TGTGCCAGTAAGGATACAGGGAATTTGGCACCCCTCCACTTT
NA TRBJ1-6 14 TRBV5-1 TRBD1 CASSLTGDYSPLHF TGCGCCAGCAGCTTAACAGGGGACTATTCACCCCTCCACTTT
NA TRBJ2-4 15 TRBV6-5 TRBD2 CASRQTGLDKNIQYF TGTGCCAGCAGACAAACGGGACTAGATAAAAACATTCAGTACTTC
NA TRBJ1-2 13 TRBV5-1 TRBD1 CASSGTGYYGYTF TGCGCCAGCAGCGGGACAGGGTACTATGGCTACACCTTC
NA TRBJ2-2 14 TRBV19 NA CASSMAGNTGELFF TGTGCCAGTAGTATGGCTGGGAACACCGGGGAGCTGTTTTTT